The present T cell receptor beta chain was sequenced within a study of blood T cell repertoires in COVID-19. Study-level information: From the United States, Italy and Spain came samples of acute and convalescent COVID-19. PBMCs, B-cell-depleted T cells, or T cells were the source of the cDNA or gDNA that made up the material.

The V gene's germline CDR1 is GTSNPN and CDR2 SVGIG (reference sequence). The CDR3 sequence is 14 residues long. V gave up 4 bases and J gave up 6 bases; unmatched junction bases: 9. Original handling: Estimation of nucleated cell counts relied on the amplification of reference gene primers. TCRdb's table, derived via immunoSEQ multiplex PCR, lists solely in-frame clones and lacks some. V and J calls and clone size are given by that table; D and trimming were obtained from the DNA. The sample records roughly 90,000 clones, around 84% being singletons. V and J are TRBV30 and TRBJ1-2; 9 nucleotides agree with TRBD1. The sequence was collected from a man between 40 and 49 years old with acute or convalescent COVID-19. Source material: peripheral blood. CDR3: CAWNLERDRDGYTF. DNA for the CDR3: TGTGCCTGGAACTTAGAACGGGACAGGGATGGCTACACCTTC.